This TCR beta chain was observed in a study of immune evolution from preneoplasia to lung adenocarcinoma. Assay used: immunoSEQ multiplex PCR; TCRdb lists only in-frame clones, some missing. The repertoire consists of more than 4,000 clones, with more than 60% occurring once and the leading ten covering 5.5% to 8%. The receptor was isolated from a person aged 50-75 years with lung adenocarcinoma. The sample comprised FFPE minimally invasive lung adenocarcinoma tissue.

The CDR3 nucleotides read TGTGCCAGCTCCCCCACAAACCCTCTCGGCAGGAACACTGAAGCTTTCTTT. Its protein is CASSPTNPLGRNTEAFF. V usage is TRBV18 and J usage is TRBJ1-1; D gene uncertain. Germline V CDR1 and CDR2: KGHSH, LQKENI. V was clipped by 6 bases and J by 1 base, with 21 bases between them. The CDR3 has 17 residues.